The text below deals with one T cell receptor beta chain. Its specificity is not known. Other DNA sequences within the sample encode an identical CDR3. These data belong to a study of T cell responses to AZD1222 COVID-19 vaccine. Libraries were prepared by immunoSEQ multiplex PCR; TCRdb keeps only in-frame clonotypes and omits some of them. The sample has about 91,000 clones, about 90% seen once. V dropped 0 bases and J dropped 2 bases, with 8 bases sitting between them. The CDR3 loop spans 14 amino acids. CDR1 SGHRS and CDR2 YFSETQ come from the germline V gene. Study-wide points: It was only after the peak T cell response that any repertoires were sampled. Spike was spanned by vaccine-associated CD4 TCRs, with dominance at 160-218 and 743-854. Females outnumbered males among donors, who were mostly white British; clonal diversity was possibly underestimated.

The chain carries TRBV5-1 and TRBJ1-2, with D possibly TRBD1 on 6 matching bases. The sequencing used peripheral blood, collected 28 days after the second AZD1222 dose. This TCR was recovered from an adult who received the AZD1222 COVID-19 vaccine. CDR3 sequence (DNA): TGCGCCAGCAGCTTGGCCGACAGGAACTATGGCTACACCTTC. It encodes CASSLADRNYGYTF.